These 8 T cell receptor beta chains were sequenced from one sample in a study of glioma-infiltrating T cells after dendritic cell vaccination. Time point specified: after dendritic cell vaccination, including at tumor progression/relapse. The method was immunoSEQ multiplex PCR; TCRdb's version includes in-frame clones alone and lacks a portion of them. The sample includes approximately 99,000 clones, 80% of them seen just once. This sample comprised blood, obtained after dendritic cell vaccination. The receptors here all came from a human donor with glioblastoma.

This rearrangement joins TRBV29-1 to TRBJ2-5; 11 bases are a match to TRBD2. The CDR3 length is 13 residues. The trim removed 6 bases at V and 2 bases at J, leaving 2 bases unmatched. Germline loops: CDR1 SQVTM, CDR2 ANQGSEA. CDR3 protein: CSVGTSGQETQYF. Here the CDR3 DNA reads TGCAGCGTGGGGACTAGCGGACAAGAGACCCAGTACTTC.

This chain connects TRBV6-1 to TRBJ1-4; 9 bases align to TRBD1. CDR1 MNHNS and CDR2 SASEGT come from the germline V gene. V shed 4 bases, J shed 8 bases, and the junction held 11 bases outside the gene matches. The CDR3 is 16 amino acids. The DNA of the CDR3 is TGTGCCAGCAGTGCACTAACCGGGACAGGGAACGAAAAACTGTTTTTT. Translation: CASSALTGTGNEKLFF.

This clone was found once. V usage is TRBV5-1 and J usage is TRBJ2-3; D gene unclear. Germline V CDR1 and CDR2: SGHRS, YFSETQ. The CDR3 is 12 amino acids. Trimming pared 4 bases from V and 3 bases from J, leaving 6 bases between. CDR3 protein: CASSRGTDTQYF. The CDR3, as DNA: TGCGCCAGCAGCAGAGGAACAGATACGCAGTATTTT.

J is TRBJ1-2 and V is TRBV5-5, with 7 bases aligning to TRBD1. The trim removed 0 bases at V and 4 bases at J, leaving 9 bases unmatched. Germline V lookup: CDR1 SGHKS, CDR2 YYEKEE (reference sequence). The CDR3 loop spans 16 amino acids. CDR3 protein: CASSLGGGEVIYGYTF. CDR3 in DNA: TGTGCCAGCAGCTTGGGAGGGGGCGAGGTAATCTATGGCTACACCTTC.

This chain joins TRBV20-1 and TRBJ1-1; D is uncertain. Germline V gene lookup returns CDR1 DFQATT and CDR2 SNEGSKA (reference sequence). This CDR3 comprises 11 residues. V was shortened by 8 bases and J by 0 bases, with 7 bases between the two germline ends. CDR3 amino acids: CSPPMNTEAFF. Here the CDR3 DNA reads TGCAGTCCCCCAATGAACACTGAAGCTTTCTTT.

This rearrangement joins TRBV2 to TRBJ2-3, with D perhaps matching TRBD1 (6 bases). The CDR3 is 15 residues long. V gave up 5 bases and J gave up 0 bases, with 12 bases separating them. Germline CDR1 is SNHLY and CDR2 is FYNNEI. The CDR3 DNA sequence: TGTGCCAGCAGTCAACAGGGAACTAGCACAGATACGCAGTATTTT. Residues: CASSQQGTSTDTQYF.

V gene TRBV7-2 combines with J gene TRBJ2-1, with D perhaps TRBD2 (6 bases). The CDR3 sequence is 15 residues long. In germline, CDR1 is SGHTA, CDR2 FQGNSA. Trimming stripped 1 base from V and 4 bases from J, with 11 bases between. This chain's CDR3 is CASSLGAGRYNEQFF. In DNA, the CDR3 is TGTGCCAGCAGCTTAGGTGCGGGGCGGTACAATGAGCAGTTCTTC.

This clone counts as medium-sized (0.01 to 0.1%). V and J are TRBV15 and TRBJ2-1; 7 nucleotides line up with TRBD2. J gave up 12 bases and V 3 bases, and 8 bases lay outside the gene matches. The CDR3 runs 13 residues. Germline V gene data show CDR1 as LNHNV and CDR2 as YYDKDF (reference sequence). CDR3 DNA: TGTGCCACCAGCAGTCACGCGGGAGAAGCGCAGTTCTTC. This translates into CATSSHAGEAQFF.